This T cell receptor (beta chain) was identified during a study of blood T cell repertoires in COVID-19 (TCRdb year 2020). At the level of the whole study: Samples from collaborators originated in the United States, Italy and Spain and spanned both the acute and convalescent phases of COVID-19. Samples came from the ongoing ImmuneRACE study (first 160 participants) plus 1,254 subjects from 6 global collaborators. The prospective study material was composed of cDNA or gDNA derived from T cells, B-cell-depleted T cells, or PBMCs. Where available, HLA class I and class II types were obtained from metadata supplied by the sample provider rather than from assay-based typing. The repertoires were released in a freely available public database meant as a resource for research on the immune response to SARS-CoV-2. Nearly every sample came with metadata listing a de-identified subject ID, COVID-19 status, age in years and sex. The dataset comprised deeply sampled blood TCRbeta repertoires from subjects exposed to, actively infected with, or recovered from COVID-19. The research as a whole found: The amount of clinical and demographic metadata varied by source and participant and was provided uncurated.

A distance of 14 bases separates the germline ends of V and J, which lose 7 bases and 10 bases respectively. Its CDR3 holds 13 amino acids, cysteine through phenylalanine. The sequence is cut down to CDR3 DNA, 39 bases in frame from base 1. TCRbeta CDR3 regions were amplified from genomic DNA using the immunoSEQ Assay, a bias-controlled multiplex PCR. Turning to the authors' computational methods: Within the assay, amplification of reference gene primers was used to estimate how many nucleated cells each sample contained. Sequence reads were collapsed and filtered to measure the absolute abundance of every unique TCRbeta CDR3 rearrangement. Productive Simpson clonality was computed per sample as the square root of Simpson's diversity index over productive rearrangements. In its TCRdb copy, this immuneACCESS table keeps in-frame sequences only and misses some clones. Where compared with another copy, unresolved V genes explain less than half of these, and the others have no known cause. V and J calls and clone size follow that table, whereas D and trimming were derived from the DNA. Within this sample are some 270,000 clones, with 75% to 90% of them counted one time only. The ten largest make up 4% to 5% of the sample.

Samples from volunteer blood donors who had recovered from COVID-19 were contributed by a second Seattle source. Whole blood was collected in K2EDTA tubes by collaborating institutions according to the institutions' own protocols. Collaborator samples were shipped for TCRbeta analysis as frozen whole blood, isolated PBMCs, or DNA extracted from either sample type. A note on this clone: This receptor's antigen is unknown. The input lacks base qualities; no much larger clone sits a single base away.

The chain links TRBV12-3 or TRBV12-4 with TRBJ1-6, and the D gene may be TRBD1, 6 bases matching. This sequence originates from a woman in her thirties or forties who had recovered from COVID-19. Sequencing was performed on peripheral blood. The CDR3 here reads CASTFRGGSPLHF. DNA sequence: TGTGCCAGCACCTTCAGGGGTGGCTCACCCCTCCACTTT.